A single sample gave rise to the 22 T cell receptor beta chains below, sequenced in a study of T cell changes during pregnancy in multiple sclerosis. Sequencing was performed with immunoSEQ multiplex PCR; in TCRdb, only in-frame clones are kept and a portion is missing. The repertoire holds roughly 30,000 clones, around 90% seen once, with about 0.5% in the top ten. The sample here was CD4+ T cells from peripheral blood mononuclear cells, taken in the first trimester of pregnancy. These receptors all stem from a female donor in good health, enrolled as a control in a pregnancy study.

The chain links TRBV19 to TRBJ1-5, with D unresolved. CDR1 is LNHDA and CDR2 is SQIVND in the germline V gene (reference sequence). CDR3 size: 14 residues. The V and J ends lost 1 base and 2 bases respectively, with 6 bases between them. Here the CDR3 DNA reads TGTGCCAGTAGTATAGCCGGGGGCAATCAGCCCCAGCATTTT. Translated, it gives CASSIAGGNQPQHF.

V gene TRBV7-2 combines with J gene TRBJ2-7; D not certain. Trimming left V 8 bases short and J 0 bases short, with 14 bases between. CDR3 length: 14 residues. CDR1 and CDR2 (germline): SGHTA, FQGNSA. The chain's CDR3 is CASLLQYTSYEQYF. The CDR3 DNA reads as TGTGCCAGCCTCCTCCAATACACCTCCTACGAGCAGTACTTC.

This sequence joins TRBV7-2 and TRBJ1-1; D is uncertain. Trimming pared 2 bases from V and 0 bases from J, leaving 10 bases between. CDR3 size: 15 residues. CDR1 SGHTA and CDR2 FQGNSA come from the germline V gene. The CDR3, as DNA: TGTGCCAGCAGCTTACTCTCTTCTGTGAACACTGAAGCTTTCTTT. It encodes CASSLLSSVNTEAFF. Together with reference TRBV7-2 and TRBJ1-1, the CDR3 gives the full variable domain: GAGVSQSPSNKVTEKGKDVELRCDPISGHTALYWYRQSLGQGLEFLIYFQGNSAPDKSGLPSDRFSAERTGGSVSTLTIQRTQQEDSAVYLCASSLLSSVNTEAFFGQGTRLTVV.

J is TRBJ2-4 and V is TRBV7-2, with 7 bases aligning to TRBD1. The CDR3 runs 16 residues. Germline V CDR1 and CDR2: SGHTA, FQGNSA. V lost 3 bases to trimming and J lost 0 bases; unmatched junction nucleotides: 5. CDR3 protein: CASSLDRLIAKNIQYF. The DNA of the CDR3 is TGTGCCAGCAGCTTGGACAGGCTTATAGCCAAAAACATTCAGTACTTC.

The chain recombines TRBV6-5 with TRBJ2-7; maybe TRBD1 (6 bases). V was shortened by 7 bases and J by 0 bases, with 16 bases between the two germline ends. Germline V gene sequence: CDR1 MNHEY, CDR2 SVGAGI. This CDR3 is built from 15 residues. CDR3 region: CASNTRQAGSYEQYF. The DNA for the CDR3 is TGTGCCAGCAACACAAGACAGGCCGGCTCCTACGAGCAGTACTTC.

The sample holds one count of this clone. V and J are TRBV7-3 and TRBJ2-5; the D gene is possibly TRBD2 (7 bases). This CDR3 region has 12 residues. Germline V lookup: CDR1 SGHTA, CDR2 FQGTGA. V gave up 5 bases and J gave up 5 bases, with 9 bases separating them. As DNA, the CDR3 is TGTGCCAGCAGCGGGGGGGGCGAGACCCAGTACTTC. Translated: CASSGGGETQYF.

The chain employs TRBV11-2 and TRBJ2-3; 8 nucleotides line up with TRBD1. Per germline, CDR1 SGHAT and CDR2 FQNNGV. The V gene end was trimmed by 3 bases and the J gene end by 4 bases; junction bases not matched to a gene: 6. This CDR3 comprises 15 residues. The CDR3 spells CASSFRTGLADTQYF. Here the CDR3 DNA reads TGTGCCAGCAGCTTCCGGACAGGGTTGGCAGATACGCAGTATTTT.

The V and J genes are TRBV4-1 and TRBJ2-1; TRBD1 matches 11 bases. The CDR3 covers 16 residues. In germline, CDR1 is MGHRA, CDR2 YSYEKL. The junction had 4 bases not matched to a gene; V was cut back by 0 bases and J by 6 bases. CDR3 DNA: TGCGCCAGCAGCCAAGAGTCGGACAGGGGGCTCAATGAGCAGTTCTTC. It codes for CASSQESDRGLNEQFF.

The chain carries TRBV6-5 and TRBJ2-7, with 7 nucleotides matching TRBD1. With 4 bases clipped from V and 2 bases from J, the junction kept 8 bases outside the gene matches. Per germline, CDR1 MNHEY and CDR2 SVGAGI. CDR3 size: 15 residues. Here the CDR3 reads CASSSSTDRAYEQYF. CDR3 nucleotides: TGTGCCAGCAGTTCCTCCACCGACAGGGCCTACGAGCAGTACTTC.

This clone was seen a few times. The CDR3 loop is CASSPRSSGGTDTQYF. Written as DNA, the CDR3 is TGTGCCAGCTCACCACGATCTAGCGGCGGCACAGATACGCAGTATTTT. This rearrangement joins TRBV18 to TRBJ2-3; 7 bases fit TRBD2. The CDR3 is 16 amino acids. V gave up 1 base and J gave up 1 base; unmatched junction bases: 5. Looked up from germline, CDR1 is KGHSH and CDR2 is LQKENI.

J is TRBJ2-7 and V is TRBV10-3, with D tentatively TRBD2 (6 bases). The germline V gene encodes CDR1 ENHRY and CDR2 SYGVKD. This CDR3 has 14 residues. V dropped 11 bases and J dropped 2 bases, with 19 bases sitting between them. CDR3 in amino acids: CASGGALYPYEQYF. In nucleotides, the CDR3 is TGTGCCTCAGGAGGGGCCCTATATCCCTACGAGCAGTACTTC.

This clone was counted only a few times. The chain carries TRBV9 and TRBJ2-2, with D hard to call. CDR1 SGDLS and CDR2 YYNGEE come from the germline V gene. V lost 0 bases and J lost 2, with 8 bases in between. The CDR3 contains 15 residues. Here the CDR3 DNA reads TGTGCCAGCAGCGTAGTTCCAGGAAACACCGGGGAGCTGTTTTTT. It specifies CASSVVPGNTGELFF.

The chain combines TRBV19 with TRBJ2-7; D gene uncertain. Trimming took off 7 bases at V and 2 bases at J, with 12 bases between the two ends. Per germline, CDR1 LNHDA and CDR2 SQIVND (reference sequence). There are 13 residues in the CDR3. CDR3 residues: CASTARPPYEQYF. The CDR3 nucleotides read TGTGCCAGTACCGCTAGACCCCCCTACGAGCAGTACTTC.

The chain has TRBV7-8 and TRBJ2-1, with no clear D. The CDR3 totals 12 residues. Trimming removed 6 bases from V and 6 bases from J, with 9 bases in between. In germline, CDR1 is SGHVS, CDR2 FQNEAQ. The CDR3 DNA reads TGTGCCAGCAGACCACAGAGCAATGAGCAGTTCTTC. It codes for CASRPQSNEQFF.

The V and J genes are TRBV2 and TRBJ2-1; tentative D call: TRBD2 (5 bases). Germline V gene lookup returns CDR1 SNHLY and CDR2 FYNNEI. Trimming took off 6 bases at V and 0 bases at J, with 12 bases between the two ends. The CDR3 consists of 15 residues. CDR3 bases: TGTGCCAGCAGCACCGGACTTCCCTCCTACAATGAGCAGTTCTTC. This codes for CASSTGLPSYNEQFF.

V gene TRBV6-5 combines with J gene TRBJ1-1; D is unclear. Germline V CDR1 and CDR2: MNHEY, SVGAGI. The V gene lost 2 bases and the J gene lost 1 base, with 5 bases spanning the gap. This CDR3 has 13 residues. DNA for the CDR3: TGTGCCAGCAGTTACGGGCAGAACACTGAAGCTTTCTTT. Amino acids: CASSYGQNTEAFF.

The chain carries TRBV10-3 and TRBJ2-2; 9 bases are shared with TRBD2. Per germline, CDR1 ENHRY and CDR2 SYGVKD. There are 17 residues in the CDR3. The J segment lost 5 bases and the V segment lost 8 bases, leaving 15 bases of the junction unmatched. CDR3: CAISPRGSGSGTGELFF. DNA for the CDR3: TGTGCCATCTCCCCTAGGGGTAGCGGGAGCGGGACCGGGGAGCTGTTTTTT.

The rearrangement links TRBV4-1 to TRBJ2-3, with 10 positions matching TRBD1. Unmatched junction bases numbered 11, after V lost 0 bases and J lost 5 bases. This CDR3 has 18 residues. The germline CDR1 and CDR2 sequences are MGHRA and YSYEKL. The CDR3 sequence: CASSQERADRGVVDTQYF. DNA of the CDR3: TGCGCCAGCAGCCAAGAAAGGGCGGACAGGGGGGTTGTAGATACGCAGTATTTT.

This chain joins TRBV28 and TRBJ2-7, with 14 nucleotides matching TRBD2. Germline CDR1 reads MDHEN; CDR2 reads SYDVKM. The trim removed 2 bases at V and 0 bases at J, leaving 12 bases unmatched. The CDR3 is 20 residues long. The CDR3 is CASSLPLGTSGSRASYEQYF. The CDR3 bases are TGTGCCAGCAGTTTACCTCTTGGGACTAGCGGGAGCCGCGCCTCCTACGAGCAGTACTTC.

This clone came up a few times. J is TRBJ1-1 and V is TRBV30; D call uncertain. V was cut by 1 base and J by 1 base, with 4 bases left in between. The CDR3 consists of 12 residues. Germline loops: CDR1 GTSNPN, CDR2 SVGIG (reference sequence). In DNA form, the CDR3 reads TGTGCCTGGAGTGCAGAGAACACTGAAGCTTTCTTT. It encodes CAWSAENTEAFF.

The V and J genes are TRBV2 and TRBJ1-5; no definite D call. Trimming left V 5 bases short and J 1 base short, with 3 bases between. The CDR3 totals 12 residues. Germline CDR1 and CDR2: SNHLY and FYNNEI. The DNA for the CDR3 is TGTGCCAGCAGTCCAAGCAATCAGCCCCAGCATTTT. Residues: CASSPSNQPQHF.

This clone was observed a few times. The chain uses TRBV29-1 and TRBJ1-1; D not resolved. This CDR3 comprises 10 residues. The germline V gene encodes CDR1 SQVTM and CDR2 ANQGSEA. Trimming left V 7 bases short and J 1 base short, with 4 bases between. The CDR3: CSAGNTEAFF. As DNA, the CDR3 is TGCAGCGCGGGGAACACTGAAGCTTTCTTT.